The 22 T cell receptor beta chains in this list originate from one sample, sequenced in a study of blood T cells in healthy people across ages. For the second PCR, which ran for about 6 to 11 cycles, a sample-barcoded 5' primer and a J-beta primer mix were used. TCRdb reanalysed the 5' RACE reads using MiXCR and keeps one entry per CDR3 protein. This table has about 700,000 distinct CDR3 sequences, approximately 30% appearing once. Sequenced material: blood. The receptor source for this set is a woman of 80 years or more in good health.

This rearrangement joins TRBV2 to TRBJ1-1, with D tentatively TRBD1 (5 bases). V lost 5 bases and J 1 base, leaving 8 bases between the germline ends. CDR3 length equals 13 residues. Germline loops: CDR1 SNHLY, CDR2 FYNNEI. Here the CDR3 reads CASSRDANTEAFF. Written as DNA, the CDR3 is TGTGCCAGCAGTAGGGACGCGAACACTGAAGCTTTCTTT.

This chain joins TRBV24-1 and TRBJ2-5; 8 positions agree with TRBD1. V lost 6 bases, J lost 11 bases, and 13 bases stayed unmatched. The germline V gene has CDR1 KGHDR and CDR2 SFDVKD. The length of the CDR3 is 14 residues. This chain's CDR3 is CATSLGQGWNEQYF. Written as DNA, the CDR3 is TGTGCCACCAGTCTCGGACAGGGTTGGAATGAGCAGTACTTC.

In DNA form, the CDR3 reads TGCGCCAGCAGCTTGGGGGCTGTAGGAGAGACCCAGTACTTC. Encoded protein: CASSLGAVGETQYF. The V and J genes are TRBV5-1 and TRBJ2-5; D ambiguous. Germline values: CDR1 SGHRS, CDR2 YFSETQ. Trimming left V 0 bases short and J 4 bases short, with 10 bases between. This CDR3 has 14 residues.

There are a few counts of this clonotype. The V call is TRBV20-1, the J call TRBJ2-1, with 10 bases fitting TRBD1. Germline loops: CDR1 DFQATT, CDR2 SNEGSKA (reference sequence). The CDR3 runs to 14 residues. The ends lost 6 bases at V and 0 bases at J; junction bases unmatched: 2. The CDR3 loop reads CSARTGGSYNEQFF. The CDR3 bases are TGCAGTGCCAGGACAGGGGGCTCCTACAATGAGCAGTTCTTC.

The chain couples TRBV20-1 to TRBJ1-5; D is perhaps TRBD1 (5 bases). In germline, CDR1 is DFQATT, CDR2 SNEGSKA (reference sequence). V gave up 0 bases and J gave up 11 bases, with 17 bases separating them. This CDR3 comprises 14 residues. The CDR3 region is CSAREAGSISAQHF. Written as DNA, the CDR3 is TGCAGTGCTAGAGAGGCAGGGAGTATTTCTGCCCAGCATTTT.

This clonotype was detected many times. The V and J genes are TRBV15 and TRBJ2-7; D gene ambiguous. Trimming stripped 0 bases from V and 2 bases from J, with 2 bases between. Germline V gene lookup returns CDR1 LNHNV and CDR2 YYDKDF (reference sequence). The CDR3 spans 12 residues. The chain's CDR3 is CATSREAYEQYF. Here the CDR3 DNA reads TGTGCCACCAGCAGAGAAGCCTACGAGCAGTACTTC.

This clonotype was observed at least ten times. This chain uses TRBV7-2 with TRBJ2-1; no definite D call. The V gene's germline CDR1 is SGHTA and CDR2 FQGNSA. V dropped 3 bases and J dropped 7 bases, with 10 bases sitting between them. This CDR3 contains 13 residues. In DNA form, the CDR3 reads TGTGCCAGCAGCTTGGCGGAGCCGAATGAGCAGTTCTTC. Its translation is CASSLAEPNEQFF. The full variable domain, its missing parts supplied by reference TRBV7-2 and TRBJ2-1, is GAGVSQSPSNKVTEKGKDVELRCDPISGHTALYWYRQSLGQGLEFLIYFQGNSAPDKSGLPSDRFSAERTGGSVSTLTIQRTQQEDSAVYLCASSLAEPNEQFFGPGTRLTVL.

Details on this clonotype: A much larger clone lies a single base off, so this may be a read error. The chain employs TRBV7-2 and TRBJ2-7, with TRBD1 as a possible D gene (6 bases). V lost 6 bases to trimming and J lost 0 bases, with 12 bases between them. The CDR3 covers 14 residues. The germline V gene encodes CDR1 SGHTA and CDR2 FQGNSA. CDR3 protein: CASSSDSPSYEQYF. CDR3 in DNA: TGTGCCAGCAGTTCGGACAGTCCCTCCTACGAGCAGTACTTC.

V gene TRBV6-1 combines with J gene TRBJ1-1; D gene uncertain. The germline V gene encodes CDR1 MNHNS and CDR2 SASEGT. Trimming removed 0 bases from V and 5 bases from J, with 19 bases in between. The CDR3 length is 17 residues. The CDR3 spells CASSEALSYLGRTEAFF. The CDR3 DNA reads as TGTGCCAGCAGTGAAGCTCTATCGTACCTGGGCAGAACTGAAGCTTTCTTT.

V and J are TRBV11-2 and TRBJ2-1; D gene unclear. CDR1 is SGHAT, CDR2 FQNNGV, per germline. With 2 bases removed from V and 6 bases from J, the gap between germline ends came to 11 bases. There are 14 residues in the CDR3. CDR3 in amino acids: CASSLSKRSNEQFF. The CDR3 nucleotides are TGTGCCAGCAGCTTATCTAAACGAAGCAATGAGCAGTTCTTC.

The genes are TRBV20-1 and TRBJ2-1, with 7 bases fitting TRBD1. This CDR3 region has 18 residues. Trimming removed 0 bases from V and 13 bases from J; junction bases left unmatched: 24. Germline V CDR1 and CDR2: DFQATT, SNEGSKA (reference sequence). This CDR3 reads CSARDWTGTPLWQETQFF. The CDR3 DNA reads TGCAGTGCTAGAGATTGGACAGGCACTCCTCTCTGGCAAGAGACCCAGTTCTTC.

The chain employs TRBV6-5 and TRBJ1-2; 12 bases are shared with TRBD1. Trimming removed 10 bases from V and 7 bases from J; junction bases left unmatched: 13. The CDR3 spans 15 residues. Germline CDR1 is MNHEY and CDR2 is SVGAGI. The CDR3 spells CAIRSGTGGAGGYTF. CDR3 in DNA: TGTGCCATTCGTTCCGGGACAGGGGGCGCAGGTGGCTACACCTTC.

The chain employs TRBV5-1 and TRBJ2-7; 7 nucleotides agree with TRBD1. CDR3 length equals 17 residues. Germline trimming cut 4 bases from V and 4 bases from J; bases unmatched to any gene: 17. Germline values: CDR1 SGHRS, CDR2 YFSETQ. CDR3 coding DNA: TGCGCCAGCAGCCCCGGGACCACAGGGGCCAACCTTTACGAGCAGTACTTC. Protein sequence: CASSPGTTGANLYEQYF.

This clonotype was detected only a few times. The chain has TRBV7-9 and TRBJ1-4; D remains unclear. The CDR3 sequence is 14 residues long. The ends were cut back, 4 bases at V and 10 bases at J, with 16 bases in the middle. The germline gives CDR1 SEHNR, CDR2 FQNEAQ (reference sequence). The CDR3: CASSSPESWGKLFF. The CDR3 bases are TGTGCCAGCAGCTCACCAGAGTCCTGGGGAAAACTGTTTTTT. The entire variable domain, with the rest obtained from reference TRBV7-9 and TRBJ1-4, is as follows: DTGVSQNPRHKITKRGQNVTFRCDPISEHNRLYWYRQTLGQGPEFLTYFQNEAQLEKSRLLSDRFSAERPKGSFSTLEIQRTEQGDSAMYLCASSSPESWGKLFFGSGTQLSVL.

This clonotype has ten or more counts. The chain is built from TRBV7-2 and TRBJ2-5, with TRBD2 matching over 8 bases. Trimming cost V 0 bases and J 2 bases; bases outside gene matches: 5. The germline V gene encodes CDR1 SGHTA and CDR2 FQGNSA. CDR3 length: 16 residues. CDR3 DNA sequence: TGTGCCAGCAGCTTAGCGCTCGGGGGGGGTCAAGAGACCCAGTACTTC. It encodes CASSLALGGGQETQYF. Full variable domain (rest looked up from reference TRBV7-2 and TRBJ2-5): GAGVSQSPSNKVTEKGKDVELRCDPISGHTALYWYRQSLGQGLEFLIYFQGNSAPDKSGLPSDRFSAERTGGSVSTLTIQRTQQEDSAVYLCASSLALGGGQETQYFGPGTRLLVL.

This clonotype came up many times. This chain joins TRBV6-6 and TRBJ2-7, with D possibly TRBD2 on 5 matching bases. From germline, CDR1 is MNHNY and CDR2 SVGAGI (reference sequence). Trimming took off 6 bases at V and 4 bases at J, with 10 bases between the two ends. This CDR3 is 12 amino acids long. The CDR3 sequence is CASSLASYEQYF. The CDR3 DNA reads TGTGCCAGCAGCCTAGCAAGTTACGAGCAGTACTTC.

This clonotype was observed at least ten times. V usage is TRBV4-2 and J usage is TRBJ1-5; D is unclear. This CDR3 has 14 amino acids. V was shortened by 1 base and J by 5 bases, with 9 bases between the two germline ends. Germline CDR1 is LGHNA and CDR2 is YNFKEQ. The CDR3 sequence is CASSQGGLDQPQHF. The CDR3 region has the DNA TGTGCCAGCAGCCAAGGAGGGCTCGATCAGCCCCAGCATTTT.

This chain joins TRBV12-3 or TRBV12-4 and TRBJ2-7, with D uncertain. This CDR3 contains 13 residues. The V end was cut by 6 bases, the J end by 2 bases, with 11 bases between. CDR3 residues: CASRNEITYEQYF. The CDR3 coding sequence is TGTGCCAGCAGGAACGAAATAACCTACGAGCAGTACTTC.

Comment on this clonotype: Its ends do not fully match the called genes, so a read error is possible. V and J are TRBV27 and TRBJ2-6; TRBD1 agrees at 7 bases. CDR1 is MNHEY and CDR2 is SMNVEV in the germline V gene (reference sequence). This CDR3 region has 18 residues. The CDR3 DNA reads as TGTGCCAGCAGTTTATCGTCGACAGGGTACTCTGGGACCAACGTCCTGACTTTC. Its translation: CASSLSSTGYSGTNVLTF.

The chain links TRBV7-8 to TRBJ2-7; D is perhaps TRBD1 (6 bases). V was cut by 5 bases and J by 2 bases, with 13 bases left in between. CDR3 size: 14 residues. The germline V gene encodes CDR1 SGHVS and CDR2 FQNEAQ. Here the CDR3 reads CASSLRGDTYEQYF. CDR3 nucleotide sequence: TGTGCCAGCAGCCTCAGGGGTGACACCTACGAGCAGTACTTC.

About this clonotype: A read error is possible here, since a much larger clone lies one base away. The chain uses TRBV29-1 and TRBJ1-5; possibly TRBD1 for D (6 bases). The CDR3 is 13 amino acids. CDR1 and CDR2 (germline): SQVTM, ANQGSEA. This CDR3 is CSVDQGIGQPQQF. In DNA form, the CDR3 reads TGCAGCGTTGACCAGGGTATTGGACAGCCCCAGCAGTTT.

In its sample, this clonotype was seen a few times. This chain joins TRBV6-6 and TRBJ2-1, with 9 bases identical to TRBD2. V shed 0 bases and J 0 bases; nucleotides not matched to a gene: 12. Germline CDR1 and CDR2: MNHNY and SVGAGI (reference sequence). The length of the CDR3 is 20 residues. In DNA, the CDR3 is TGTGCCAGCAGTTACTCGGGAGGGGCTAGCGGGGCCCTCTCCTACAATGAGCAGTTCTTC. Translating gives CASSYSGGASGALSYNEQFF.